These 30 T cell receptor beta chains share one sample of origin, sequenced in a study. TCRdb reanalysed the 5' RACE reads using MiXCR and keeps one entry per CDR3 protein. Among some 45,000 distinct CDR3 sequences, 25% to 30% were seen once, and the ten largest hold 2.1%. Sequencing input: naive CD4+ T cells sorted from blood. The subset was: naive CD4+ T cells, CD4+CD45RA+CD25-. Receptors originate from a female donor with breast cancer.

This clonotype showed up just a few times. CDR3: CATSRVGTTNEKLFF. The CDR3 bases are TGTGCCACCAGCAGAGTGGGGACAACTAATGAAAAACTGTTTTTT. The chain carries TRBV15 and TRBJ1-4; no firm D call. V was clipped by 1 base and J by 0 bases, with 6 bases between them. CDR1 and CDR2 from the germline V gene are LNHNV and YYDKDF (reference sequence). The length of the CDR3 is 15 residues.

This clonotype was seen at least ten times. The rearrangement joins TRBV29-1 to TRBJ2-1, with 9 nucleotides matching TRBD1. With V trimmed by 7 bases and J by 15 bases, 16 bases remained unmatched. Per germline, CDR1 SQVTM and CDR2 ANQGSEA. The CDR3 totals 13 residues. Written as DNA, the CDR3 is TGCAGCGCCAGGACCGGGACAGGGAGTGGTGCGTTCTTC. Amino acid sequence: CSARTGTGSGAFF.

This clonotype was observed a few times. The CDR3, as DNA: TGTGCCAGCAGTGAAGTCCTCTCAGGGAACTCACCCCTCCACTTT. Its protein product is CASSEVLSGNSPLHF. The genes are TRBV27 and TRBJ1-6; the D gene is possibly TRBD1 (5 bases). V was cut by 5 bases and J by 10 bases, with 18 bases left in between. The CDR3 is 15 residues long. Looked up from germline, CDR1 is MNHEY and CDR2 is SMNVEV (reference sequence).

This clonotype was counted between two and nine times. The V and J genes are TRBV11-3 and TRBJ2-3; 7 nucleotides line up with TRBD2. The CDR3 loop spans 13 amino acids. CDR1 is SGHNT, CDR2 YENEEA, per germline. The junction had 7 bases not matched to a gene; V was cut back by 2 bases and J by 11 bases. As DNA, the CDR3 is TGTGCCAGCAGCTTACCGGGACTACGAGGGCAGTATTTT. This sequence encodes CASSLPGLRGQYF.

Comments on this clonotype: A single base separates this from a much larger clone, so it may be a read error. The CDR3 DNA reads TGTGCCAGCAGCTTAGCTCGGGGCACTGAAGCTTTCTTT. This sequence encodes CASSLARGTEAFF. V and J are TRBV7-6 and TRBJ1-1; D unresolved. The V end was cut by 0 bases, the J end by 4 bases, with 6 bases between. The CDR3 consists of 13 residues. Germline CDR1 and CDR2: SGHVS and FNYEAQ.

The V and J genes are TRBV7-9 and TRBJ2-5; the D gene is possibly TRBD2 (6 bases). Germline V gene sequence: CDR1 SEHNR, CDR2 FQNEAQ (reference sequence). The V and J ends lost 3 bases and 5 bases respectively, with 13 bases between them. CDR3 size: 14 residues. The CDR3 DNA follows: TGTGCCAGCAGCTTTGGGGGGAGTCGTGAGACCCAGTACTTC. This codes for CASSFGGSRETQYF.

By share, this clonotype ranks as medium-sized (0.01 to 0.1%). The genes are TRBV7-2 and TRBJ1-1; the D gene is possibly TRBD1 (6 bases). V was trimmed by 1 base and J by 10 bases, leaving 13 bases between them. CDR1 SGHTA and CDR2 FQGNSA come from the germline V gene. This CDR3 is built from 13 residues. CDR3 protein: CASSLVGARGAFF. The CDR3 nucleotides are TGTGCCAGCAGCTTAGTGGGGGCGCGGGGAGCTTTCTTT.

V and J are TRBV28 and TRBJ1-6, with TRBD1 matching 12 bases. This CDR3 contains 18 residues. CDR1 is MDHEN, CDR2 SYDVKM, per germline. The V segment lost 4 bases and the J segment 0 bases; nucleotides outside the gene matches: 4. CDR3 sequence reads: CASSYGTGGVSYNSPLHF. The CDR3 DNA follows: TGTGCCAGCAGTTACGGGACAGGGGGCGTCTCCTATAATTCACCCCTCCACTTT. The complete variable domain, with remaining parts taken from reference TRBV28 and TRBJ1-6, reads DVKVTQSSRYLVKRTGEKVFLECVQDMDHENMFWYRQDPGLGLRLIYFSYDVKMKEKGDIPEGYSVSREKKERFSLILESASTNQTSMYLCASSYGTGGVSYNSPLHFGNGTRLTVT.

The chain has TRBV5-1 and TRBJ2-7, with TRBD1 matching 9 bases. The CDR3 sequence is 17 residues long. Germline V gene data show CDR1 as SGHRS and CDR2 as YFSETQ. V was clipped by 4 bases and J by 1 base; unmatched bases: 12. DNA of the CDR3: TGCGCCAGCAGCCCAAACCTGCGGGGACAGGGATCCTACGAGCAGTACTTC. This codes for CASSPNLRGQGSYEQYF. Using reference TRBV5-1 and TRBJ2-7 for the parts outside the CDR3, the full variable domain is KAGVTQTPRYLIKTRGQQVTLSCSPISGHRSVSWYQQTPGQGLQFLFEYFSETQRNKGNFPGRFSGRQFSNSRSEMNVSTLELGDSALYLCASSPNLRGQGSYEQYFGPGTRLTVT.

This clonotype was seen only a few times. The CDR3 region has the DNA TGCAGTGCTATAAATAGCAATCAGCCCCAGCATTTT. It encodes CSAINSNQPQHF. The V gene is TRBV20-1, the J gene TRBJ1-5, with D unresolved. Germline V gives CDR1 DFQATT, CDR2 SNEGSKA (reference sequence). The CDR3 extends over 12 amino acids. Deletions cut 4 bases from V and 0 bases from J, with 4 bases between.

V is TRBV21-1 and J is TRBJ2-1; no DNA check was done on the table's D call, TRBD1. TRBV21-1 is termed a pseudogene. This CDR3 has 12 amino acids. The CDR3, as DNA: TGTGCCAGGAAATGGTCCCTAGGTGAGCAGTTCTTC. Translation: CARKWSLGEQFF.

This rearrangement joins TRBV18 to TRBJ1-1, with unresolved D. Between the trimmed V and J ends, which lost 10 bases and 1 base, there was a span of 13 bases. The germline V gene encodes CDR1 KGHSH and CDR2 LQKENI. The CDR3 totals 13 residues. This chain's CDR3 is CATTHQANTEAFF. The CDR3 bases are TGTGCCACCACTCACCAAGCGAACACTGAAGCTTTCTTT.

This clonotype is deemed medium-sized. V is TRBV4-1 and J is TRBJ1-6; D is perhaps TRBD1 (5 bases). The V gene lost 1 base and the J gene lost 6 bases, with 16 bases spanning the gap. In germline, CDR1 is MGHRA, CDR2 YSYEKL. The CDR3 extends over 17 amino acids. The CDR3, as DNA: TGCGCCAGCAGCCAAGTCGGTTTTCGGGACCCTAATTCACCCCTCCACTTT. Translated: CASSQVGFRDPNSPLHF.

The chain recombines TRBV5-1 with TRBJ2-5; D perhaps matches TRBD2 (5 bases). Trimming cost V 0 bases and J 5 bases, with 11 bases left between them. CDR3 length equals 14 residues. CDR1 SGHRS and CDR2 YFSETQ come from the germline V gene. CDR3 loop: CASSLDPSSETQYF. CDR3 nucleotide sequence: TGCGCCAGCAGCTTGGATCCTAGCTCGGAGACCCAGTACTTC. Full variable domain (missing parts from reference TRBV5-1 and TRBJ2-5): KAGVTQTPRYLIKTRGQQVTLSCSPISGHRSVSWYQQTPGQGLQFLFEYFSETQRNKGNFPGRFSGRQFSNSRSEMNVSTLELGDSALYLCASSLDPSSETQYFGPGTRLLVL.

The chain uses TRBV20-1 and TRBJ2-3; TRBD2 matches 11 bases. Germline assignment: CDR1 DFQATT and CDR2 SNEGSKA (reference sequence). The V gene end was trimmed by 3 bases and the J gene end by 5 bases; junction bases not matched to a gene: 7. CDR3 length: 15 residues. The CDR3 is CSASGVAGGQDTQYF. The CDR3 DNA sequence: TGCAGTGCTAGCGGCGTAGCGGGGGGGCAAGATACGCAGTATTTT.

The CDR3 DNA sequence: TGTGCCAGCAGCTTAGAGGCCGGATTCTCTGGAAACACCATATATTTT. Translated: CASSLEAGFSGNTIYF. The rearrangement uses TRBV7-9 and TRBJ1-3, with D uncertain. Looked up from germline, CDR1 is SEHNR and CDR2 is FQNEAQ (reference sequence). The CDR3 spans 16 residues. Trimming stripped 1 base from V and 0 bases from J, with 10 bases between.

The V call is TRBV7-3, the J call TRBJ2-2; 7 bases match TRBD1. The CDR3 is 16 residues long. With 5 bases clipped from V and 3 bases from J, the junction kept 9 bases outside the gene matches. Germline V gives CDR1 SGHTA, CDR2 FQGTGA. CDR3: CASSRESGQYTGELFF. The CDR3 nucleotides are TGTGCCAGCAGCCGAGAATCGGGACAGTACACCGGGGAGCTGTTTTTT.

This clonotype was seen more than once but under ten times. The J gene is TRBJ1-5, the V gene TRBV27; D is uncertain. The CDR3 runs to 14 residues. CDR1 is MNHEY, CDR2 SMNVEV, per germline (reference sequence). V was clipped by 2 bases and J by 2 bases, with 7 bases between them. The CDR3 reads CASSLRTGNQPQHF. CDR3 coding DNA: TGTGCCAGCAGTTTACGGACGGGCAATCAGCCCCAGCATTTT.

V gene TRBV7-9 combines with J gene TRBJ2-5; TRBD1 agrees at 8 bases. This CDR3 has 17 residues. With 5 bases clipped from V and 5 bases from J, the junction kept 16 bases outside the gene matches. Germline assignment: CDR1 SEHNR and CDR2 FQNEAQ (reference sequence). CDR3 loop: CASSTFPRQGWKETQYF. Here the CDR3 DNA reads TGTGCCAGCAGCACCTTCCCCCGACAGGGGTGGAAGGAGACCCAGTACTTC.

The sample holds many counts of this clonotype. This rearrangement joins TRBV6-2 or TRBV6-3 to TRBJ2-7, with 14 positions matching TRBD2. Germline CDR1 is MNHEY and CDR2 is SVGEGT. V lost 2 bases and J lost 2; bases outside the gene matches: 8. CDR3 length: 18 residues. The CDR3 spells CASSYPRTSGRFTYEQYF. The CDR3, as DNA: TGTGCCAGCAGTTACCCCCGGACTAGCGGGAGGTTTACCTACGAGCAGTACTTC.

CDR3 sequence (DNA): TGTGCCAGCAGTTACTCAGGCCTCTATAGTGCAGATACGCAGTATTTT. Translated, it gives CASSYSGLYSADTQYF. The chain employs TRBV6-5 and TRBJ2-3; D call uncertain. From germline, CDR1 is MNHEY and CDR2 SVGAGI. This CDR3 spans 16 amino acids. V was pared by 0 bases and J by 4 bases, with 14 bases between.

Sample share makes this clonotype medium-sized. J is TRBJ1-5 and V is TRBV5-1; D remains unclear. CDR3 size: 15 residues. CDR1 and CDR2 from the germline V gene are SGHRS and YFSETQ. V lost 0 bases and J 4 bases, leaving 11 bases between the germline ends. CDR3 bases: TGCGCCAGCAGCTTGGGACCTCCAACGAATCAGCCCCAGCATTTT. Amino acid sequence: CASSLGPPTNQPQHF.

The chain combines TRBV6-1 with TRBJ2-7; TRBD1 aligns across 7 bases. V shed 3 bases and J 7 bases; nucleotides not matched to a gene: 3. This CDR3 spans 12 amino acids. From germline, CDR1 is MNHNS and CDR2 SASEGT. CDR3 amino acids: CASSDFRGEQYF. As DNA, the CDR3 is TGTGCCAGCAGTGACTTCAGGGGGGAGCAGTACTTC.

This clonotype was counted between two and nine times. V and J are TRBV14 and TRBJ2-3; D unclear. CDR1 is SGHDN, CDR2 FVKESK, per germline. The CDR3 has 13 residues. Trimming cost V 1 base and J 3 bases, with 5 bases left between them. Here the CDR3 DNA reads TGTGCCAGCAGCCAAGTTGGGACAGATACGCAGTATTTT. It yields the protein CASSQVGTDTQYF. Drawing the rest from reference TRBV14 and TRBJ2-3, the complete variable domain is EAGVTQFPSHSVIEKGQTVTLRCDPISGHDNLYWYRRVMGKEIKFLLHFVKESKQDESGMPNNRFLAERTGGTYSTLKVQPAELEDSGVYFCASSQVGTDTQYFGPGTRLTVL.

This clonotype has only a few counts. CDR3 amino acids: CAWRRAGGMYEQYF. The CDR3 DNA sequence: TGTGCCTGGAGGAGAGCGGGAGGGATGTACGAGCAGTACTTC. This chain connects TRBV30 to TRBJ2-7; 10 bases line up with TRBD2. J lost 4 bases, V lost 3 bases, and 6 bases had no gene match. This CDR3 region has 14 residues. The germline gives CDR1 GTSNPN, CDR2 SVGIG (reference sequence).

The V gene is TRBV5-1, the J gene TRBJ1-4; D is possibly TRBD1 (6 bases). V was trimmed by 3 bases and J by 3 bases, leaving 9 bases between them. Germline values: CDR1 SGHRS, CDR2 YFSETQ. The CDR3 totals 14 residues. The CDR3 bases are TGCGCCAGCAGCTCCGGACAGCCTAATGAAAAACTGTTTTTT. Translated, it gives CASSSGQPNEKLFF.

On this clonotype: This may come from a read error, since a much larger clone is one base off. The chain recombines TRBV7-2 with TRBJ2-3, with a possible D match to TRBD2 (5 bases). CDR3 length: 14 amino acids. Germline loops: CDR1 SGHTA, CDR2 FQGNSA. V lost 1 base and J 5 bases, leaving 10 bases between the germline ends. CDR3 in amino acids: CASSLGFGVDTQYF. CDR3 DNA: TGTGCCAGCAGCTTAGGGTTCGGGGTAGATACGCAGTATTTT.

V gene TRBV7-9 combines with J gene TRBJ1-4; TRBD1 might be the D (6 bases). Germline V gene lookup returns CDR1 SEHNR and CDR2 FQNEAQ (reference sequence). Trimming stripped 2 bases from V and 8 bases from J, with 9 bases between. CDR3 length equals 13 residues. CDR3 sequence reads: CASSLMGTEKLFF. DNA of the CDR3: TGTGCCAGCAGCTTAATGGGGACAGAAAAACTGTTTTTT.

Notes on this clonotype: Relative to the germline gene, one junction end is altered; a read error may explain this. The V gene is TRBV5-1, the J gene TRBJ2-5; 7 nucleotides line up with TRBD1. The length of the CDR3 is 14 residues. CDR1 SGHRS and CDR2 YFSETQ come from the germline V gene. The CDR3 loop is CASSLQGKKETQNF. The CDR3 DNA is TGCGCCAGCAGCCTACAGGGGAAAAAAGAGACCCAGAACTTC.

This clonotype was observed a few times. This chain joins TRBV7-8 and TRBJ2-3; 11 positions match TRBD2. Germline V CDR1 and CDR2: SGHVS, FQNEAQ. Trimming removed 1 base from V and 3 bases from J; junction bases left unmatched: 3. CDR3 length: 16 amino acids. The CDR3, as DNA: TGTGCCAGCAGCTTAGGGACTAGCGGGCCTACAGATACGCAGTATTTT. Translation: CASSLGTSGPTDTQYF.